Below, 8 T cell receptor beta chains from the same sample are listed, as sequenced in a study of PD-1 blockade in classical Hodgkin lymphoma. There was relapse after autologous stem cell transplantation in every patient, and there was variation in brentuximab vedotin exposure. The assay was immunoSEQ multiplex PCR, and TCRdb's table has in-frame clones only and misses some. The sample records around 45,000 clones, roughly 86% being singletons. Material: peripheral blood mononuclear cells (PBMCs), obtained at baseline. These receptors were taken from a human donor with classical Hodgkin lymphoma.

This clone occurred once. The chain is built from TRBV6-1 and TRBJ2-7; unclear D gene. Per the germline V gene, CDR1 is MNHNS and CDR2 is SASEGT. V lost 1 base, J lost 3 bases, and 7 bases lay in between. This CDR3 has 13 residues. The CDR3 DNA follows: TGTGCCAGCAGTGAAGTTCTTAACTACGAGCAGTACTTC. Translating gives CASSEVLNYEQYF.

The rearrangement uses TRBV4-1 and TRBJ1-1, with D maybe TRBD1 (6 bases). Germline V gene lookup returns CDR1 MGHRA and CDR2 YSYEKL. V was clipped by 0 bases and J by 5 bases, with 13 bases between them. The CDR3 extends over 15 amino acids. CDR3 sequence (DNA): TGCGCCAGCAGCCAAGATGAGGACAGCCAGACTGAAGCTTTCTTT. Its protein is CASSQDEDSQTEAFF.

V usage is TRBV27 and J usage is TRBJ2-7, with no clear D. The CDR3 is 13 residues long. CDR1 is MNHEY and CDR2 is SMNVEV in the germline V gene (reference sequence). Trimming removed 1 base at V and 4 bases at J, with 8 bases between. As DNA, the CDR3 is TGTGCCAGCAGTTTATTGGCTGCTTACGAGCAGTACTTC. It codes for CASSLLAAYEQYF.

V and J are TRBV14 and TRBJ2-1; 11 bases match TRBD2. Losses at the gene ends were 1 base for V and 2 bases for J; bases not matched to a gene: 4. The V gene's germline CDR1 is SGHDN and CDR2 FVKESK. The CDR3 extends over 17 amino acids. The CDR3 nucleotides are TGTGCCAGCAGCCAAGGTAGCGGGAGGGGAGCCTACAATGAGCAGTTCTTC. Translated, it gives CASSQGSGRGAYNEQFF.

This rearrangement joins TRBV6-5 to TRBJ2-3, with D unclear. The germline V gene encodes CDR1 MNHEY and CDR2 SVGAGI. V was trimmed by 0 bases and J by 8 bases, leaving 9 bases between them. The CDR3 extends over 13 amino acids. The CDR3 DNA reads as TGTGCCAGCAGTTACTCGAAGGCCGGTACGCAGTATTTT. It specifies CASSYSKAGTQYF.

The chain has TRBV6-1 and TRBJ1-1; D is unresolved. Germline V gene lookup returns CDR1 MNHNS and CDR2 SASEGT. This CDR3 region has 14 residues. Trimming took 6 bases from V and 5 from J, leaving 16 bases between them. The CDR3 loop is CASRPVHSRTEAFF. CDR3 DNA sequence: TGTGCCAGCAGGCCCGTACACTCTAGGACTGAAGCTTTCTTT.

This sequence joins TRBV10-1 and TRBJ2-1; a possible D gene is TRBD2 (5 bases). This CDR3 is 11 amino acids long. Looked up from germline, CDR1 is WNHNN and CDR2 is SYGVQD (reference sequence). V was pared by 4 bases and J by 7 bases, with 5 bases between. The CDR3 sequence: CASSGGNEQFF. CDR3 sequence (DNA): TGCGCCAGCAGTGGAGGGAATGAGCAGTTCTTC.

The genes are TRBV6-1 and TRBJ2-6; 7 bases fit TRBD1. J was trimmed by 2 bases and V by 2 bases; bases with no gene match: 0. The CDR3 loop spans 15 amino acids. CDR1 and CDR2 (germline): MNHNS, SASEGT. CDR3 DNA sequence: TGTGCCAGCAGTGAACAGGGGGCTGGGGCCAACGTCCTGACTTTC. Encoded protein: CASSEQGAGANVLTF.